This record looks at one TCR beta chain sequence and its context. This sample was included in a study of T cells in Graves' hyperthyroidism and ophthalmopathy. Study overall: Specimen type is peripheral blood, collected at initial diagnosis prior to any treatment.

Authors of the study amplified TCR beta CDR3 regions from RNA transcripts. A set of HTBI primers served as the primers for a first-round RT-PCR of the TCR CDR3. Via MiXCR, TCRdb re-called the multiplex PCR reads, giving one row per CDR3 protein. The sample includes 450,000 to 600,000 distinct CDR3 sequences, nearly 20% seen only once; the top ten take roughly 47%. Germline V gene lookup returns CDR1 SGHRS and CDR2 YFSETQ. The CDR3 is 14 amino acids. After removal of 0 bases from V and 7 bases from J, the junction contained 3 bases not matched to a gene. Sequenced material: blood. The receptor comes from a man aged 40-55 years with Graves' ophthalmopathy. The chain uses TRBV5-1 and TRBJ2-1; 8 bases line up with TRBD2. The CDR3 sequence: CASSLGGGINEQFF. CDR3 bases: TGCGCCAGCAGCTTGGGCGGGGGGATTAATGAGCAGTTCTTC.